A single sample gave rise to the 25 T cell receptor beta chains below, sequenced in a study of vaccination and CD4 T cells after COVID-19. TCRdb independently ran MiXCR on the PCR reads; one entry per CDR3 protein. The sample consists of over 15,000 distinct CDR3 sequences, 66% of them appearing once. The material sequenced was CD4+ T cells from blood, taken after SARS-CoV-2 vaccination. The origin of the receptors is a human donor who had recovered from COVID-19.

This clonotype was counted a few times. The genes are TRBV15 and TRBJ2-7, with a possible D match to TRBD2 (5 bases). The CDR3 consists of 15 residues. The ends were cut back, 3 bases at V and 1 base at J, with 13 bases in the middle. Germline V gene data show CDR1 as LNHNV and CDR2 as YYDKDF (reference sequence). The CDR3 sequence is CATSSLDGISYEQYF. The CDR3 DNA reads as TGTGCCACCAGCAGTCTCGACGGGATTTCCTACGAGCAGTACTTC.

In this sample, this clonotype turned up a few times. This rearrangement joins TRBV27 to TRBJ1-6; TRBD1 might be the D (5 bases). Trimming cost V 1 base and J 7 bases, with 11 bases left between them. Germline V gene data show CDR1 as MNHEY and CDR2 as SMNVEV (reference sequence). There are 15 residues in the CDR3. The CDR3 DNA sequence: TGTGCCAGCAGTTTATGGCTCAGGGCGAATTCACCCCTCCACTTT. Translation: CASSLWLRANSPLHF.

This chain connects TRBV6-1 to TRBJ1-5; TRBD1 is a possible D gene (6 bases). This CDR3 is 13 amino acids long. Trimming removed 4 bases at V and 5 bases at J, with 9 bases between. Germline V lookup: CDR1 MNHNS, CDR2 SASEGT. The CDR3, as DNA: TGTGCCAGCAGTGTGGACAGATATCAGCCCCAGCATTTT. This translates into CASSVDRYQPQHF.

This clonotype has just a few counts. The V and J genes are TRBV20-1 and TRBJ2-7, with D perhaps matching TRBD1 (6 bases). Germline CDR1 is DFQATT and CDR2 is SNEGSKA (reference sequence). CDR3 length: 14 amino acids. The germline V and J ends were trimmed by 5 bases and 0 bases, with 14 bases remaining between them. Here the CDR3 DNA reads TGCAGTGCTGAAGAGGACAGATTCTCCTACGAGCAGTACTTC. Its translation is CSAEEDRFSYEQYF.

The CDR3 bases are TGTGCCAGCAGGGACACGATTCGCACAGATACGCAGTATTTT. The encoded protein is CASRDTIRTDTQYF. The chain employs TRBV6-1 and TRBJ2-3, with D tentatively TRBD1 (5 bases). V lost 6 bases and J lost 1, with 11 bases in between. The CDR3 extends over 14 amino acids. In germline, CDR1 is MNHNS, CDR2 SASEGT.

The chain is built from TRBV7-8 and TRBJ2-6, with TRBD1 as a possible D gene (6 bases). Trimming took 1 base from V and 3 from J, leaving 10 bases between them. Germline CDR1 is SGHVS and CDR2 is FQNEAQ. The CDR3 extends over 16 amino acids. The DNA for the CDR3 is TGTGCCAGCAGCTTAGACCAGGGGAGTGGGGCCAACGTCCTGACTTTC. This gives the protein CASSLDQGSGANVLTF.

The V call is TRBV20-1, the J call TRBJ2-7; perhaps TRBD2 as D (6 bases). The CDR3 is 14 amino acids. V was clipped by 6 bases and J by 3 bases, with 18 bases between them. Germline assignment: CDR1 DFQATT and CDR2 SNEGSKA (reference sequence). The DNA of the CDR3 is TGCAGTGCCCGCCCGGCGGGGCTAGTCTACGAGCAGTACTTC. Protein: CSARPAGLVYEQYF.

CDR3 sequence (DNA): TGTGCCAGCAGCCCCGGGACTAGCGGGAGTGGGACCACCGGGGAGCTGTTTTTT. Protein sequence: CASSPGTSGSGTTGELFF. The chain uses TRBV11-3 and TRBJ2-2; 14 positions agree with TRBD2. J lost 4 bases, V lost 5 bases, and 9 bases had no gene match. The CDR3 spans 18 residues. Per the germline V gene, CDR1 is SGHNT and CDR2 is YENEEA.

The chain uses TRBV18 and TRBJ2-7; D is perhaps TRBD2 (5 bases). Trimming took off 0 bases at V and 2 bases at J, with 5 bases between the two ends. Germline V gene data show CDR1 as KGHSH and CDR2 as LQKENI. This CDR3 has 13 amino acids. CDR3 protein: CASSPPGTYEQYF. The CDR3 bases are TGTGCCAGCTCACCACCCGGGACCTACGAGCAGTACTTC.

Here the CDR3 DNA reads TGTGCCTGTCATAACAGGGAAGCTTTCTTT. Protein sequence: CACHNREAFF. The rearrangement joins TRBV30 to TRBJ1-1; TRBD1 is a possible D gene (5 bases). This CDR3 has 10 residues. Germline values: CDR1 GTSNPN, CDR2 SVGIG (reference sequence). Trimming removed 6 bases at V and 8 bases at J, with 10 bases between.

This chain links TRBV2 with TRBJ2-7; TRBD1 is a possible D gene (5 bases). Trimming shortened V by 0 bases and J by 0 bases, and 15 bases separated the two germline ends. Germline CDR1 is SNHLY and CDR2 is FYNNEI. The CDR3 is made up of 17 amino acids. The CDR3 spells CASSEASLRQGSYEQYF. CDR3 DNA sequence: TGTGCCAGCAGTGAAGCTTCCCTACGGCAGGGCTCCTACGAGCAGTACTTC.

The V call is TRBV27, the J call TRBJ2-7; 16 nucleotides align to TRBD2. The length of the CDR3 is 16 residues. CDR1 and CDR2 (germline): MNHEY, SMNVEV (reference sequence). Trimming at V came to 4 bases and at J to 3 bases, leaving 3 bases not matched to a gene. This chain's CDR3 is CASSWGLAGGGYEQYF. The DNA for the CDR3 is TGTGCCAGCAGTTGGGGACTAGCGGGAGGGGGCTACGAGCAGTACTTC.

The chain joins TRBV24-1 to TRBJ1-5; TRBD1 is a possible D gene (5 bases). The CDR3 consists of 16 residues. Per the germline V gene, CDR1 is KGHDR and CDR2 is SFDVKD. Trimming stripped 3 bases from V and 0 bases from J, with 11 bases between. The CDR3, as DNA: TGTGCCACCAGTGATCAGGACAAGATTAGCAATCAGCCCCAGCATTTT. Its translation is CATSDQDKISNQPQHF.

The chain couples TRBV6-5 to TRBJ1-1; tentative D call: TRBD1 (6 bases). CDR3 length equals 13 residues. Looked up from germline, CDR1 is MNHEY and CDR2 is SVGAGI. The V gene lost 0 bases and the J gene lost 4 bases, with 6 bases spanning the gap. CDR3 DNA sequence: TGTGCCAGCAGTTACTCCAGGGGCACTGAAGCTTTCTTT. Translated: CASSYSRGTEAFF.

The chain joins TRBV20-1 to TRBJ2-5; D gene unclear. CDR1 DFQATT and CDR2 SNEGSKA come from the germline V gene (reference sequence). The length of the CDR3 is 11 residues. The V gene lost 5 bases and the J gene lost 7 bases, with 11 bases spanning the gap. In DNA, the CDR3 is TGCAGTGCTGGGCCGAAAGTGACCCAGTACTTC. Translating it yields CSAGPKVTQYF.

V gene TRBV12-3 or TRBV12-4 combines with J gene TRBJ2-2; the D call may be TRBD1 or TRBD2 (5 bases each). Between the trimmed V and J ends, which lost 3 bases and 4 bases, there was a span of 12 bases. This CDR3 comprises 15 residues. CDR3 in amino acids: CASSLQGRITGELFF. The DNA of the CDR3 is TGTGCCAGCAGTTTGCAGGGACGAATCACCGGGGAGCTGTTTTTT.

The J gene is TRBJ2-1, the V gene TRBV20-1; possibly TRBD2 for D (5 bases). CDR1 and CDR2 from the germline V gene are DFQATT and SNEGSKA (reference sequence). Trimming removed 3 bases at V and 9 bases at J, with 12 bases between. CDR3 length: 12 amino acids. The CDR3 bases are TGCAGTGCTAGTTTCCCTGAGGGTGAGCAGTTCTTC. Amino acids: CSASFPEGEQFF.

The chain joins TRBV6-2 or TRBV6-3 to TRBJ2-2; D is unresolved. Germline V gene data show CDR1 as MNHEY and CDR2 as SVGEGT. This CDR3 comprises 13 residues. Deletions cut 6 bases from V and 6 bases from J, with 11 bases between. The CDR3 DNA is TGTGCCAGCAGGCTGGACGGAGCCGGGGAGCTGTTTTTT. The encoded protein is CASRLDGAGELFF.

This clonotype was counted only a few times. V usage is TRBV7-9 and J usage is TRBJ1-4, with D maybe TRBD1 (5 bases). CDR1 is SEHNR, CDR2 FQNEAQ, per germline (reference sequence). Trimming removed 1 base at V and 8 bases at J, with 11 bases between. The CDR3 length is 14 residues. The CDR3 is CASSLVGTSEKLFF. CDR3 bases: TGTGCCAGCAGCTTAGTTGGGACGTCCGAAAAACTGTTTTTT. Using reference TRBV7-9 and TRBJ1-4 for the parts outside the CDR3, the full variable domain is DTGVSQNPRHKITKRGQNVTFRCDPISEHNRLYWYRQTLGQGPEFLTYFQNEAQLEKSRLLSDRFSAERPKGSFSTLEIQRTEQGDSAMYLCASSLVGTSEKLFFGSGTQLSVL.

The V call is TRBV11-2, the J call TRBJ2-1, with D hard to call. The CDR3 has 16 residues. Trimming took off 4 bases at V and 0 bases at J, with 13 bases between the two ends. Germline V gene lookup returns CDR1 SGHAT and CDR2 FQNNGV. CDR3: CASSWVARSSYNEQFF. As DNA, the CDR3 is TGTGCCAGCAGCTGGGTCGCGAGGAGCTCCTACAATGAGCAGTTCTTC.

The chain is built from TRBV5-4 and TRBJ2-2, with 10 bases fitting TRBD1. V shed 4 bases and J 2 bases; nucleotides not matched to a gene: 2. The CDR3 sequence is 15 residues long. CDR1 SGHNT and CDR2 YYREEE come from the germline V gene (reference sequence). This CDR3 is CASSTTGGNTGELFF. The CDR3 bases are TGTGCCAGCAGCACGACAGGGGGCAACACCGGGGAGCTGTTTTTT. The whole variable domain, remainder taken from reference TRBV5-4 and TRBJ2-2, is ETGVTQSPTHLIKTRGQQVTLRCSSQSGHNTVSWYQQALGQGPQFIFQYYREEENGRGNFPPRFSGLQFPNYSSELNVNALELDDSALYLCASSTTGGNTGELFFGEGSRLTVL.

This chain links TRBV5-4 with TRBJ1-2, with D unresolved. Germline lookup yields CDR1 SGHNT and CDR2 YYREEE (reference sequence). V dropped 4 bases and J dropped 0 bases, with 16 bases sitting between them. The CDR3 contains 16 residues. CDR3 sequence reads: CASSPVNLLTNYGYTF. CDR3 nucleotide sequence: TGTGCCAGCAGCCCGGTGAACCTACTCACTAACTATGGCTACACCTTC.

This rearrangement joins TRBV19 to TRBJ2-2; D unclear. Germline CDR1 and CDR2: LNHDA and SQIVND (reference sequence). This CDR3 comprises 15 residues. Deletions cut 6 bases from V and 0 bases from J, with 11 bases between. The CDR3 coding sequence is TGTGCCAGTAGGAAACCCTACCCGAACACCGGGGAGCTGTTTTTT. Translated, it gives CASRKPYPNTGELFF.

The chain employs TRBV20-1 and TRBJ2-1; D not resolved. Trimming pared 3 bases from V and 4 bases from J, leaving 7 bases between. From germline, CDR1 is DFQATT and CDR2 SNEGSKA (reference sequence). CDR3 length: 12 residues. DNA for the CDR3: TGCAGTGCTAGTAATACTTACAATGAGCAGTTCTTC. Residues: CSASNTYNEQFF.

The chain's CDR3 is CASSQVVGRTGELFF. The DNA of the CDR3 is TGTGCCAGCAGCCAAGTGGTAGGTCGTACGGGGGAGCTGTTTTTT. The V call is TRBV4-2, the J call TRBJ2-2; D unclear. The CDR3 is 15 residues long. V shed 1 base and J shed 8 bases, with 14 bases lying between them. Germline CDR1 is LGHNA and CDR2 is YNFKEQ.